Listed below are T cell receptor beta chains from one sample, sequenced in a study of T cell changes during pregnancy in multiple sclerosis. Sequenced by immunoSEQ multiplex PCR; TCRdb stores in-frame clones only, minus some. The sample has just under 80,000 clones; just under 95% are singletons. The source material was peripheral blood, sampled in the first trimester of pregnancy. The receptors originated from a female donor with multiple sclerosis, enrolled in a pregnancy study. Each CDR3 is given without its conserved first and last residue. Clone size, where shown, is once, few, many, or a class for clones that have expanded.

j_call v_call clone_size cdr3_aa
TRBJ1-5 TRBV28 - ASRPGTVLRISGNQPQH
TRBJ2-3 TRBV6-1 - ASTGGSKGDTQY
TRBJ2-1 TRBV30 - ACSDRVKNEQF
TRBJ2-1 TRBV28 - ASSSGLAGREQF
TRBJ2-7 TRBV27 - ASSSHRGSYEQY
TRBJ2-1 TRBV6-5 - ASSFSAYNEQF
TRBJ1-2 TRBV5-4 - ASTSGLRKRDYGYT
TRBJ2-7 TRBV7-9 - ASSSRDSGEQY
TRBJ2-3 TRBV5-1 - ASSLGSHVRSDTQY
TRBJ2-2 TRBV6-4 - ASSDSPSGVVGELF
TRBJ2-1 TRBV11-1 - ASSNAGYGSYNEQF
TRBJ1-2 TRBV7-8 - ASSLAAGRLGYGYT
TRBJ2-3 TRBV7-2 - ASSLGQGASTDTQY
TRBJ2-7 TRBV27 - ASSLRSVPYEQY
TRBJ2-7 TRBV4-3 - ASRDNGTLLSYEQY
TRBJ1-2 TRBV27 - ASSVAGVNYGYT
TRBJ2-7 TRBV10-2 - ASSASEGYEQY
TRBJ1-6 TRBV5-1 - ASSLWTVNSPLH
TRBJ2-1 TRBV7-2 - ASSLAQGNEQF
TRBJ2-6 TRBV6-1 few ASSEGEGANVLT
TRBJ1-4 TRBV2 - ASSEGTAVGEKLF
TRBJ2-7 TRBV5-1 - ASSLDVPSYEQY
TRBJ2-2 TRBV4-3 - ASSQGRGRTGELF
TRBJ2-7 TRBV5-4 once ASSSGQGRVEQY
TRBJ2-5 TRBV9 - ASSVVGGPQETQY
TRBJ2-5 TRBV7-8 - ASSPRTGGQGETQY
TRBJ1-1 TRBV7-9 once ASSLASGTGGGAF
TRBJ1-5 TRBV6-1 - ASSGGTASQPQH
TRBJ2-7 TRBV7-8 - ASSELGTGGIGPYEQY
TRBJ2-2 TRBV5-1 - ASSPWGVAGELF
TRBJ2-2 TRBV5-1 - ASSFGAGGAGELF
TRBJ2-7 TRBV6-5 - ASRGSGSYEQY
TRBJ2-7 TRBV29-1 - SVKGTGGQYEQY
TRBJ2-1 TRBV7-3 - ASSLIVGLAGTNEQF
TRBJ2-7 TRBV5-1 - ASSPTGTYEQY
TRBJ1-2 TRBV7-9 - LSTGGQESYT
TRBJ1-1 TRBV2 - ASSVKRNTEAF
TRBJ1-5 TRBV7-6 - ASSLGQGGPSNQPQH
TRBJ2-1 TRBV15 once ATSKERGGYNEQF
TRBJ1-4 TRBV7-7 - ASSLNKASEKLF
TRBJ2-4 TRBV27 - ASSPDRGVAKNIQY
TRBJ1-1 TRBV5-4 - ASSLPELNTEAF
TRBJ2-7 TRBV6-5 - ASSSMEQGRYEQY
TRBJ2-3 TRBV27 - ASSLNEREPTDTQY
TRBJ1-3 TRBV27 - ASAYSSGNTIY